This is a list of T cell receptor beta chains from one sample in a study of T cells in Graves' hyperthyroidism and ophthalmopathy. TCRdb used MiXCR to reprocess the multiplex PCR reads, holding one entry per CDR3 protein. Altogether roughly 560,000 distinct CDR3 sequences are present, under 15% being singletons, with the ten largest covering around 4%. The sample consisted of blood. All receptors derive from a woman between 40 and 55 years old with Graves' ophthalmopathy. CDR3s include the opening cysteine and the closing phenylalanine or tryptophan. The order of the fields is V gene, J gene, D gene, clone size, CDR3 DNA, CDR3 protein. A D gene is named only where the DNA matches it firmly. The size entry is marked missing in some rows and otherwise reads once, few, many or a size class.

TRBV11-2	TRBJ2-5	TRBD1	.	TGTGCCAGCAGCTCCCGACAGGGCCCTCGAGAGTACCAAGAGACCCAGTACTTC	CASSSRQGPREYQETQYF
TRBV2	TRBJ2-5	TRBD2	many	TGTGCCAGCAGTGAAGGCGGCGCGGGAGCAGAGACCCAGTACTTC	CASSEGGAGAETQYF
TRBV9	TRBJ1-1	.	many	TGTGCCAGCAGCGTTCGGGGACAGAACACTGAAGCTTTCTTT	CASSVRGQNTEAFF
TRBV7-2	TRBJ2-7	TRBD2	many	TGTGCCAGCAGCTTCAGGGAGGGTGAGCAGTACTTC	CASSFREGEQYF
TRBV28	TRBJ2-4	TRBD2	.	TGTGCCAGCAGTCCTATTCAAGGACTAGCGGGAGATGGAGCCAAAAACATTCAGTACTTC	CASSPIQGLAGDGAKNIQYF
TRBV12-3/TRBV12-4	TRBJ1-5	TRBD1	.	TGTGCCAGCAGGACAGGGGATAGCAATCAGCCCCAGCATTTT	CASRTGDSNQPQHF
TRBV29-1	TRBJ1-1	.	many	TGCAGCGTTGTACGGGACACCGATGAAGCTTTCTTT	CSVVRDTDEAFF
TRBV6-1	TRBJ1-5	.	many	TGTGCCAGCTGTAGCCGCAGCAATCAGCCCCAGCATTTT	CASCSRSNQPQHF
TRBV28	TRBJ2-7	TRBD1	many	TGTGCCAGCAGTTTATTTGGGACAGGGCCGCACTTC	CASSLFGTGPHF
TRBV3-1	TRBJ2-7	.	many	TGTGCCAGCAGCCAAGATTATAATGATCCTTACGAGCAGTACTTC	CASSQDYNDPYEQYF
TRBV10-3	TRBJ1-5	TRBD1	many	TGTGCCATCAGGGACAGGGGGGTTAATCAGCCCCAGCATTTT	CAIRDRGVNQPQHF
TRBV5-1	TRBJ1-1	.	.	TGCGCCAGCAGTCTGGGGGCAGGGAGTACGAACACTGAAGCTTTCTTT	CASSLGAGSTNTEAFF
TRBV30	TRBJ2-7	TRBD2	few	TGTGCCTGGAGGATGACTAGCGGGAGTTCCTACGAGCAGTACTTC	CAWRMTSGSSYEQYF
TRBV3-1	TRBJ1-1	.	many	TGTGCCAGCAGCCAAGATTGGGACACTGAAGCTTTCTTT	CASSQDWDTEAFF
TRBV15	TRBJ2-7	TRBD1	many	TGTGCCACCAGCTACCGGGACAGGGGCGAGCAGTACTTC	CATSYRDRGEQYF
TRBV12-3/TRBV12-4	TRBJ2-7	.	many	TGTGCCAGCAGCCCACATACGACGGGCTTTGACGAGCAGTACTTC	CASSPHTTGFDEQYF
TRBV6-5	TRBJ2-6	.	many	TGTGCCAGCAGTTCTACGGGGGCTGAGGCCAACGTCCTGACTTTC	CASSSTGAEANVLTF
TRBV28	TRBJ2-5	TRBD2	once	TGTGCCAGCAATCCAATCGGACTAGGCGGGGAGACCCAGTACTTC	CASNPIGLGGETQYF
TRBV12-3/TRBV12-4	TRBJ2-5	TRBD1	few	TGTGCCAGCAGACGCACAGGGGCGAGAGAGACCCAGTACTTC	CASRRTGARETQYF
TRBV28	TRBJ1-5	.	many	TGTGCCAGCAGTTTGGGCGGGTGGGGACAGCCCCAGCATTTT	CASSLGGWGQPQHF
TRBV2	TRBJ2-7	.	.	TGTGCCAGCACCCCTGAGCGCTTTCGCTCCTACGAGCAGTACTTC	CASTPERFRSYEQYF
TRBV11-2	TRBJ1-2	.	.	TGTGCCAGCAGCCGTTCGACGGCATACTATGGCTACACCTTC	CASSRSTAYYGYTF
TRBV28	TRBJ1-3	.	few	TGTGCCAGCAGCCCTAGGGCCGACACCATATATTTT	CASSPRADTIYF
TRBV10-3	TRBJ2-7	.	many	TGTGCCATCAGTGACTCCTACGAGCAGTACTTC	CAISDSYEQYF
TRBV28	TRBJ2-2	TRBD2	.	TGTGCCAGCATCTGGGGGACTAGCGGGAGTACCGGGGAGCTGTTTTTT	CASIWGTSGSTGELFF
TRBV29-1	TRBJ1-2	.	many	TGCAGCGTTGAACATGGAGGCTACACCTTC	CSVEHGGYTF
TRBV28	TRBJ2-7	.	many	TGTGCCAGCAGTTTGTCCAGGGGCGAGCAGTACTTC	CASSLSRGEQYF
TRBV12-3/TRBV12-4	TRBJ2-7	.	many	TGTGCCAGCGGGTACGGAGCCTACGAGCAGTACTTC	CASGYGAYEQYF
TRBV5-5	TRBJ2-7	TRBD1	many	TGTGCCAGCAGCGACCCGGGACAGGGAACCTACGAGCAGTACTTC	CASSDPGQGTYEQYF
TRBV20-1	TRBJ1-2	TRBD1	many	TGCAGTGCTAGAGGCTCGGTACTCAGGGGGCCAAGAGATAATGGCTACACCTTC	CSARGSVLRGPRDNGYTF
TRBV7-9	TRBJ1-1	.	.	TGTGCCAGCAGCTTAGCGCATGGAGCTGAAGCTTTCTTT	CASSLAHGAEAFF
TRBV30	TRBJ2-7	.	many	TGTGCCTGGAGTGTAAGTAGGCCTCCGCTGAACGAGCAGTACTTC	CAWSVSRPPLNEQYF
TRBV6-1	TRBJ2-5	.	many	TGTGCCAGCAGCCGGGACCCGCGGTTAGGCCAAGAGACCCAGTACTTC	CASSRDPRLGQETQYF
TRBV2	TRBJ1-5	.	many	TGTGCCAGCAGTGAACACCTCAATCAGCCCCAGCATTTT	CASSEHLNQPQHF
TRBV29-1	TRBJ1-1	.	many	TGCAGCGTCACGAACACTGAAGCTTTCTTT	CSVTNTEAFF
TRBV6-2/TRBV6-3	TRBJ1-5	.	many	TGTGCCAGCCAGGAGGGCTATCAGCCCCAGCATTTT	CASQEGYQPQHF
TRBV5-1	TRBJ1-2	.	.	TGCGCCAGCAGCCCCGAGGCCAGGGCTAGTGGCTACACCTTC	CASSPEARASGYTF
TRBV19	TRBJ1-5	TRBD1	many	TGTGCCAGTATGGGGGACAGTAGCAATCAGCCCCAGCATTTT	CASMGDSSNQPQHF
TRBV7-2	TRBJ2-7	.	.	TGTGCCAGCAGCTTAGGGGGACCGCTTGGGGAGCAGTACTTC	CASSLGGPLGEQYF
TRBV7-6	TRBJ2-7	TRBD1	.	TGTGCCAGCAGCTTAGGATGGCCCGGGACAGGGGCGACCTACGAGCAGTACTTC	CASSLGWPGTGATYEQYF